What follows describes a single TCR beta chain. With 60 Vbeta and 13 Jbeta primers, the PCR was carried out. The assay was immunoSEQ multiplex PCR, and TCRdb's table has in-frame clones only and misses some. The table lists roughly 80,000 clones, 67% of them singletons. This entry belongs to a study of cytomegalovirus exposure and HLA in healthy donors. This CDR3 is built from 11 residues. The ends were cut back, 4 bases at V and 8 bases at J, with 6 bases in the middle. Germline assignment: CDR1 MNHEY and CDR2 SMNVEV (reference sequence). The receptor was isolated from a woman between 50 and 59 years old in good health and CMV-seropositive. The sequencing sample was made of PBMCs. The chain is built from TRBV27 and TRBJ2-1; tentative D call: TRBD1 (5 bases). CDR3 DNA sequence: TGTGCCAGCAGTTCAGGGTATGAGCAGTTCTTC. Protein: CASSSGYEQFF.